This T cell receptor beta chain came from a study of OX40 agonist ivuxolimab in advanced cancers. The wider study: Intravenous ivuxolimab at 0.01 to 10 mg/kg was given to patients every 2 weeks.

Findings of the study overall: Normalized expansion of T-cell clones was also low for some nonresponders. Those patients achieving a partial response at 0.1-3.0 mg/kg showed among the lowest clonal expansion. On average, CD8+ T cells showed a greater number of expanded clones than CD4+.

Trimming removed 2 bases at V and 5 bases at J, with 14 bases between. The CDR3 consists of 15 residues. CDR1 ENHRY and CDR2 SYGVKD come from the germline V gene. As to this clone: No antigen is known for it.

Only in-frame clones appear in the TCRdb table, and some are missing; sequencing was by immunoSEQ multiplex PCR. The data show some 62,000 clones, about four fifths seen once. The V call is TRBV10-3, the J call TRBJ2-3; no firm D call. The receptor comes from an adult with an advanced solid tumor such as melanoma, head and neck, liver or kidney cancer. The input for sequencing was CD4+ or CD8+ T cells sorted from blood, taken in a trial of the OX40 agonist ivuxolimab. As DNA, the CDR3 is TGTGCCATCAGTGAGAGAGCTACTCCCGGAGATACGCAGTATTTT. Amino acids: CAISERATPGDTQYF.